The 23 T cell receptor beta chains in this list originate from one sample, sequenced in a study of identical twins. TCRdb redid the calling of the 5' RACE reads with MiXCR, one entry per CDR3 protein. The sample lists about 470,000 distinct CDR3 sequences; 20% to 25% were seen once. These data were also filed under a second study, of T cells expressing NK-cell markers.

The sequenced sample was CD4+ T cells sorted from blood. Receptor source: a woman aged 18-30 years in good health.

The chain has TRBV20-1 and TRBJ2-1; D gene uncertain. Germline V gene data show CDR1 as DFQATT and CDR2 as SNEGSKA (reference sequence). Trimming removed 3 bases at V and 7 bases at J, with 7 bases between. The CDR3 length is 11 residues. CDR3 sequence (DNA): TGCAGTGCTAGCCCGCATAATGAGCAGTTCTTC. Translating gives CSASPHNEQFF.

This sequence joins TRBV24-1 and TRBJ2-1; D is possibly TRBD1 (5 bases). V was shortened by 2 bases and J by 5 bases, with 9 bases between the two germline ends. In germline, CDR1 is KGHDR, CDR2 SFDVKD. There are 14 residues in the CDR3. CDR3 protein: CATSDSTVNNEQFF. The DNA of the CDR3 is TGTGCCACCAGTGATTCGACAGTAAACAATGAGCAGTTCTTC.

This clonotype showed up just a few times. The CDR3 DNA reads as TGCGCCAGCAGCCAAGGGCTAGCGGGGCAGGCTACCTACAATGAGCAGTTCTTC. Residues: CASSQGLAGQATYNEQFF. The V gene is TRBV4-1, the J gene TRBJ2-1; 9 nucleotides align to TRBD2. The CDR3 consists of 18 residues. Germline CDR1 and CDR2: MGHRA and YSYEKL. V was pared by 1 base and J by 2 bases, with 9 bases of the junction left unmatched.

The chain recombines TRBV14 with TRBJ2-1, with unresolved D. Trimming stripped 2 bases from V and 6 bases from J, with 17 bases between. The CDR3 has 16 residues. Germline V gene data show CDR1 as SGHDN and CDR2 as FVKESK. CDR3 coding DNA: TGTGCCAGCAGCCAAATCCTAGGAAAAGGGCCCAATGAGCAGTTCTTC. Protein product: CASSQILGKGPNEQFF. The entire variable domain, with the rest obtained from reference TRBV14 and TRBJ2-1, is as follows: EAGVTQFPSHSVIEKGQTVTLRCDPISGHDNLYWYRRVMGKEIKFLLHFVKESKQDESGMPNNRFLAERTGGTYSTLKVQPAELEDSGVYFCASSQILGKGPNEQFFGPGTRLTVL.

The chain is built from TRBV20-1 and TRBJ1-6; 9 bases are shared with TRBD1. Germline V gene data show CDR1 as DFQATT and CDR2 as SNEGSKA (reference sequence). The CDR3 spans 14 residues. The V segment lost 5 bases and the J segment 10 bases; nucleotides outside the gene matches: 9. The CDR3 DNA reads TGCAGTGCTGCCAGACAGGGGGTAGAATCACCCCTCCACTTT. It is translated as CSAARQGVESPLHF.

There are a few counts of this clonotype. The chain joins TRBV7-2 to TRBJ2-1; TRBD2 agrees at 11 bases. The CDR3 is 14 amino acids. With V trimmed by 2 bases and J by 13 bases, 7 bases remained unmatched. Germline CDR1 is SGHTA and CDR2 is FQGNSA. CDR3: CASSLFTTSGAQFF. The CDR3 DNA follows: TGTGCCAGCAGCTTATTTACGACTAGCGGGGCACAGTTCTTC.

This chain connects TRBV12-3 or TRBV12-4 to TRBJ2-2, with D possibly matching TRBD1 (5 bases). The CDR3 spans 17 residues. Deletions cut 5 bases from V and 2 bases from J, with 18 bases between. The CDR3 is CASSRQIFNFNTGELFF. In DNA form, the CDR3 reads TGTGCCAGCAGTAGACAGATTTTCAATTTCAACACCGGGGAGCTGTTTTTT.

There are a few counts of this clonotype. The V call is TRBV7-2, the J call TRBJ2-7; 10 bases align to TRBD2. CDR1 SGHTA and CDR2 FQGNSA come from the germline V gene. This CDR3 comprises 15 residues. V lost 3 bases to trimming and J lost 4 bases; unmatched junction nucleotides: 6. In nucleotides, the CDR3 is TGTGCCAGCAGCTTCCGGGGAGCGGGAGGGTACGAGCAGTACTTC. It encodes CASSFRGAGGYEQYF.

This clonotype has a handful of counts. V is TRBV20-1 and J is TRBJ2-7, with 7 bases that match TRBD2. Germline lookup yields CDR1 DFQATT and CDR2 SNEGSKA (reference sequence). The CDR3 is 13 residues long. V was clipped by 3 bases and J by 3 bases; unmatched bases: 5. As DNA, the CDR3 is TGCAGTGCTAGCGGGGGGAGTATCTACGAGCAGTACTTC. It translates to CSASGGSIYEQYF.

The chain couples TRBV11-2 to TRBJ2-7; 8 bases match TRBD1. Trimming removed 5 bases from V and 4 bases from J; junction bases left unmatched: 16. Germline V gene data show CDR1 as SGHAT and CDR2 as FQNNGV. There are 17 residues in the CDR3. The CDR3 protein is CASSPSPGQGDRYEQYF. The DNA for the CDR3 is TGTGCCAGCAGCCCGAGCCCCGGACAGGGAGATAGGTACGAGCAGTACTTC.

This chain uses TRBV20-1 with TRBJ2-3; either TRBD1 or TRBD2 may supply D (5 bases each). Germline CDR1 DFQATT, CDR2 SNEGSKA (reference sequence). Between the trimmed V and J ends, which lost 4 bases and 6 bases, there was a span of 17 bases. The CDR3 extends over 14 amino acids. The CDR3 region is CSATKGPPADTQYF. The CDR3 DNA is TGCAGTGCTACCAAGGGACCTCCTGCCGATACGCAGTATTTT.

This chain uses TRBV20-1 with TRBJ2-1, with 10 bases aligning to TRBD2. Germline V gene data show CDR1 as DFQATT and CDR2 as SNEGSKA (reference sequence). With 1 base clipped from V and 7 bases from J, the junction kept 7 bases outside the gene matches. CDR3 size: 15 residues. CDR3 in DNA: TGCAGTGCTAGAGTGGTAGCGGGAGGATTAAATGAGCAGTTCTTC. As protein: CSARVVAGGLNEQFF.

This clonotype occurred a few times. J is TRBJ2-7 and V is TRBV20-1, with D unclear. CDR1 is DFQATT, CDR2 SNEGSKA, per germline (reference sequence). The CDR3 sequence is 12 residues long. V dropped 4 bases and J dropped 2 bases, with 9 bases sitting between them. As DNA, the CDR3 is TGCAGTGCTACCGGGTCCGCCTACGAGCAGTACTTC. Translation gives CSATGSAYEQYF.

In this sample, this clonotype turned up a few times. The chain joins TRBV29-1 to TRBJ2-7, with unresolved D. V was pared by 7 bases and J by 5 bases, with 15 bases between. The germline V gene encodes CDR1 SQVTM and CDR2 ANQGSEA. The CDR3 spans 12 residues. CDR3 protein: CSADKGNNEQYF. The CDR3 DNA reads as TGCAGCGCCGACAAGGGAAACAACGAGCAGTACTTC.

There are a few counts of this clonotype. This chain joins TRBV12-3 or TRBV12-4 and TRBJ1-2; perhaps TRBD1 as D (6 bases). The germline V and J ends were trimmed by 6 bases and 0 bases, with 14 bases remaining between them. CDR3 length: 15 amino acids. The CDR3 region is CASSPQTGSNYGYTF. As DNA, the CDR3 is TGTGCCAGCAGCCCACAGACAGGCTCTAACTATGGCTACACCTTC.

This clonotype was observed a few times. The chain combines TRBV29-1 with TRBJ2-7, with D perhaps matching TRBD1 or TRBD2 (6 bases each). Between the trimmed V and J ends, which lost 5 bases and 4 bases, there was a span of 15 bases. Per germline, CDR1 SQVTM and CDR2 ANQGSEA. The CDR3 has 13 residues. The CDR3: CSVLPGAQYEQYF. CDR3 nucleotides: TGCAGCGTTCTCCCGGGGGCGCAGTACGAGCAGTACTTC.

The chain uses TRBV7-6 and TRBJ2-7; 9 bases fit TRBD1. Germline values: CDR1 SGHVS, CDR2 FNYEAQ. Germline trimming cut 0 bases from V and 6 bases from J; bases unmatched to any gene: 9. The CDR3 extends over 16 amino acids. CDR3 nucleotide sequence: TGTGCCAGCAGCTTAGCGATCCGGGACAGGGTTAGCGAGCAGTACTTC. As protein: CASSLAIRDRVSEQYF.

This clonotype was counted only a few times. J is TRBJ2-3 and V is TRBV20-1; TRBD2 aligns across 11 bases. CDR3 length: 17 residues. Germline values: CDR1 DFQATT, CDR2 SNEGSKA (reference sequence). After removal of 5 bases from V and 3 bases from J, the junction contained 13 bases not matched to a gene. The CDR3 sequence is CSAAPLTSGVWTDTQYF. DNA of the CDR3: TGCAGTGCTGCCCCCCTGACTAGCGGGGTTTGGACAGATACGCAGTATTTT.

This clonotype showed up just a few times. The V gene is TRBV20-1, the J gene TRBJ2-1; 9 positions match TRBD1. From germline, CDR1 is DFQATT and CDR2 SNEGSKA (reference sequence). The CDR3 is 13 amino acids. V gave up 5 bases and J gave up 8 bases; unmatched junction bases: 7. As DNA, the CDR3 is TGCAGTGCTCTTTTGGACAGGGGATATGAGCAGTTCTTC. Translated: CSALLDRGYEQFF.

This clonotype was detected a few times. This rearrangement joins TRBV24-1 to TRBJ2-1; 7 bases agree with TRBD2. J gave up 7 bases and V 7 bases, and 3 bases lay outside the gene matches. Germline CDR1 and CDR2: KGHDR and SFDVKD. This CDR3 has 12 amino acids. The CDR3 coding sequence is TGTGCCACCAGCTGGGGGGGGAATGAGCAGTTCTTC. This gives the protein CATSWGGNEQFF.

This clonotype was detected a few times. This chain links TRBV6-1 with TRBJ1-5, with a possible D match to TRBD1 (5 bases). V shed 6 bases and J shed 2 bases, with 11 bases lying between them. This CDR3 is 14 amino acids long. Germline lookup yields CDR1 MNHNS and CDR2 SASEGT. CDR3 amino acids: CASRRDGRNQPQHF. As DNA, the CDR3 is TGTGCCAGCAGGCGGGACGGTCGCAATCAGCCCCAGCATTTT.

This clonotype came up a few times. The V call is TRBV6-1, the J call TRBJ2-1, with 14 bases that match TRBD2. V was clipped by 7 bases and J by 2 bases; unmatched bases: 4. Germline CDR1 and CDR2: MNHNS and SASEGT. This CDR3 contains 16 residues. Here the CDR3 reads CASTKTSGRAYNEQFF. DNA of the CDR3: TGTGCCAGCACCAAGACTAGCGGGAGGGCCTACAATGAGCAGTTCTTC.

This chain joins TRBV7-2 and TRBJ2-5; no firm D call. V lost 6 bases and J lost 2, with 13 bases in between. Germline loops: CDR1 SGHTA, CDR2 FQGNSA. This CDR3 spans 14 amino acids. The CDR3 bases are TGTGCCAGCAGTTTTACAATTGATCAAGAGACCCAGTACTTC. Translation gives CASSFTIDQETQYF.